These 3 T cell receptor beta chains were all obtained from the same sample, sequenced in a study of blood T cell repertoires in COVID-19. This table comes from immunoSEQ multiplex PCR, and its TCRdb copy is limited to in-frame clones, with some not included. The profile shows 380,000 or so clones, 70% to 90% of them singletons. Sequencing was performed on peripheral blood. The source of these receptors is a woman aged 60 to 75 with COVID-19, enrolled during active disease.

This sequence joins TRBV2 and TRBJ1-5; D might be TRBD1 (5 bases). The CDR3 runs to 13 residues. The germline gives CDR1 SNHLY, CDR2 FYNNEI. V was pared by 7 bases and J by 4 bases, with 11 bases between. The CDR3, as DNA: TGTGCCAGCAAAGGGACTGCTAATCAGCCCCAGCATTTT. It encodes CASKGTANQPQHF.

This rearrangement joins TRBV5-1 to TRBJ2-1; 8 bases map to TRBD1. The V segment lost 0 bases and the J segment 5 bases; nucleotides outside the gene matches: 4. The germline CDR1 and CDR2 sequences are SGHRS and YFSETQ. The CDR3 covers 15 residues. The DNA for the CDR3 is TGCGCCAGCAGCTTGGTCCAGGGGGCCAACAATGAGCAGTTCTTC. It codes for CASSLVQGANNEQFF.

Turning to this clone: The sample has other DNA sequences that encode this CDR3 too. The J gene is TRBJ1-2, the V gene TRBV6-5; perhaps TRBD1 as D (5 bases). This CDR3 contains 13 residues. Between the trimmed V and J ends, which lost 0 bases and 6 bases, there was a span of 8 bases. Germline CDR1 MNHEY, CDR2 SVGAGI. The CDR3 reads CASSYSGGDGYTF. The CDR3 DNA is TGTGCCAGCAGTTACTCGGGGGGGGATGGCTACACCTTC.